Listed below are T cell receptor beta chains from one sample, sequenced in a study of breast tumors, draining lymph nodes, adjacent tissues. TCRdb analysed the multiplex PCR reads with MiXCR anew, one entry per CDR3 protein. The sample has approximately 52,000 distinct CDR3 sequences; over 40% are singletons. The sequencing input was breast tumor tissue. The receptors were sampled from a female donor with breast cancer. Some clones in this sample may be carry-over from other donors' samples. Each CDR3 is given with its conserved first and last residue. A D gene is named only where the DNA matches it firmly. Some rows mark clone size as missing; the rest say once, few, many or name a class of expanded clone.

j_call: TRBJ1-6; clone_size: once; v_call: TRBV7-2; d_call: TRBD1; cdr3_nt: TGTGCCAGCAGCTTCGGCGGGACAGGTTCGGATTCACCCCTCCACTTT; cdr3_aa: CASSFGGTGSDSPLHF
j_call: TRBJ2-2; clone_size: few; v_call: TRBV29-1; d_call: .; cdr3_nt: TGCAGCGTTGTTCCGTATTTAACAGGGTGGAGGAACACCGGGGAGCTGTTTTTT; cdr3_aa: CSVVPYLTGWRNTGELFF
j_call: TRBJ2-4; clone_size: many; v_call: TRBV7-2; d_call: .; cdr3_nt: TGTGCCAGCAGCTTTCAAGACATTCAGTACTTC; cdr3_aa: CASSFQDIQYF
j_call: TRBJ1-2; clone_size: many; v_call: TRBV19; d_call: .; cdr3_nt: TGTGCCAGTAAATTTAAACAGGGTTTAGGGAACTATGGCTACACCTTC; cdr3_aa: CASKFKQGLGNYGYTF
j_call: TRBJ1-5; clone_size: medium-sized; v_call: TRBV2; d_call: .; cdr3_nt: TGTGCCAGCAGTGAAGGGAGGGGAGGTCAGCCCCAGCATTTT; cdr3_aa: CASSEGRGGQPQHF
j_call: TRBJ2-3; clone_size: few; v_call: TRBV6-2/TRBV6-3; d_call: .; cdr3_nt: TGTGCCAGCAGTCACCCTGGGACGGCTAGCACAGATACGCAGTATTTT; cdr3_aa: CASSHPGTASTDTQYF
j_call: TRBJ2-5; clone_size: many; v_call: TRBV10-3; d_call: TRBD2; cdr3_nt: TGTGCCATCAGTGACACGGGAGGGCCGGAGTTGGAGACCCAGTACTTC; cdr3_aa: CAISDTGGPELETQYF
j_call: TRBJ1-6; clone_size: .; v_call: TRBV7-2; d_call: .; cdr3_nt: TGTGCCAGCAGCTTTTCGGCCACTTCACCCCTCCACTTT; cdr3_aa: CASSFSATSPLHF
j_call: TRBJ2-5; clone_size: many; v_call: TRBV18; d_call: TRBD1; cdr3_nt: TGTGCCAGCTCACCTGGGACAGGGACTGAGACCCAGTACTTC; cdr3_aa: CASSPGTGTETQYF
j_call: TRBJ2-2; clone_size: .; v_call: TRBV6-5; d_call: TRBD1; cdr3_nt: TGTGCCAGCAGTCACACCGGGACAGGGATCACCGGGGAGCTGCTTTTT; cdr3_aa: CASSHTGTGITGELLF
j_call: TRBJ1-2; clone_size: .; v_call: TRBV5-1; d_call: .; cdr3_nt: TGCGCCAGCAGCTTGGCGGGTAACTATGGCTACACCTTC; cdr3_aa: CASSLAGNYGYTF
j_call: TRBJ1-5; clone_size: .; v_call: TRBV29-1; d_call: .; cdr3_nt: TGCAGCGTTGTATATCAGGGGATTAATCAGCCCCAGCATTTT; cdr3_aa: CSVVYQGINQPQHF
j_call: TRBJ1-2; clone_size: .; v_call: TRBV20-1; d_call: .; cdr3_nt: TGCAGTGCTATAGAGGACAGCTATGGCCGCACCTTC; cdr3_aa: CSAIEDSYGRTF
j_call: TRBJ1-2; clone_size: many; v_call: TRBV5-4; d_call: TRBD1; cdr3_nt: TGTGCCAGCAGCGGGGGGACAGTATTTAACTATGGCTACACCTTC; cdr3_aa: CASSGGTVFNYGYTF
j_call: TRBJ2-3; clone_size: many; v_call: TRBV12-3/TRBV12-4; d_call: .; cdr3_nt: TGTGCCAGCAGTTTAGCGCGCCGGGAGCAGGGTCCGGATACGCAGTATTTT; cdr3_aa: CASSLARREQGPDTQYF
j_call: TRBJ2-4; clone_size: many; v_call: TRBV6-6; d_call: .; cdr3_nt: TGTGCCAGCCATGAAACCGGAATAGCCAAAAACATTCAGTACTTC; cdr3_aa: CASHETGIAKNIQYF
j_call: TRBJ1-6; clone_size: .; v_call: TRBV5-8; d_call: .; cdr3_nt: TGTGCCAGCAGCTTGGAGCAGGGTGGAGATTCACCCCTCCACTTT; cdr3_aa: CASSLEQGGDSPLHF
j_call: TRBJ2-1; clone_size: .; v_call: TRBV9; d_call: .; cdr3_nt: TGTGCCAGCAGCGCTGGCCGGGACACCGGGGAGCAGTTCTTC; cdr3_aa: CASSAGRDTGEQFF
j_call: TRBJ2-1; clone_size: many; v_call: TRBV19; d_call: TRBD2; cdr3_nt: TGTGCCAGTAGTATTGAGGCTAGCGGCTCCTACAATGAGCAGTTCTTC; cdr3_aa: CASSIEASGSYNEQFF
j_call: TRBJ1-5; clone_size: once; v_call: TRBV7-3; d_call: .; cdr3_nt: TGTGCCAGCAGCTTAAGTGGGAATCAGCCCCAGCATTTT; cdr3_aa: CASSLSGNQPQHF
j_call: TRBJ2-7; clone_size: many; v_call: TRBV6-1; d_call: .; cdr3_nt: TGTGCCAGCAAGCGCTCCGACCCAAGCGGCCTTTACGAGCAGTACTTC; cdr3_aa: CASKRSDPSGLYEQYF
j_call: TRBJ2-5; clone_size: many; v_call: TRBV11-2; d_call: TRBD2; cdr3_nt: TGTGCCAGCAGCTTATCCCCTAGCGGGAGTGGGGAGACCCAGTACTTC; cdr3_aa: CASSLSPSGSGETQYF
j_call: TRBJ2-3; clone_size: many; v_call: TRBV15; d_call: .; cdr3_nt: TGTGCCACCAGCAGAGATGGGGCTAGCACAGATACGCAGTATTTT; cdr3_aa: CATSRDGASTDTQYF
j_call: TRBJ1-2; clone_size: many; v_call: TRBV20-1; d_call: .; cdr3_nt: TGCAGTGCTAGACCGGCGGGGGGAAACACCTTC; cdr3_aa: CSARPAGGNTF
j_call: TRBJ1-3; clone_size: .; v_call: TRBV10-3; d_call: .; cdr3_nt: TGTGCCATCAGGACAGGAGGAAACACCATATATTTT; cdr3_aa: CAIRTGGNTIYF
j_call: TRBJ1-5; clone_size: many; v_call: TRBV12-3/TRBV12-4; d_call: .; cdr3_nt: TGTGCCAGCAGTCGGGACGGAGTTAATCAGCCCCAGCATTTT; cdr3_aa: CASSRDGVNQPQHF
j_call: TRBJ2-1; clone_size: .; v_call: TRBV20-1; d_call: .; cdr3_nt: TGCAGTGCCCTCGGAGAGCCTTCTTTCGCGACCCAGTTCTTC; cdr3_aa: CSALGEPSFATQFF
j_call: TRBJ2-1; clone_size: many; v_call: TRBV11-2; d_call: .; cdr3_nt: TGTGCCAGCAGCCTCTCGCGGTCCCACAATGAGCAGTTCTTC; cdr3_aa: CASSLSRSHNEQFF
j_call: TRBJ1-2; clone_size: many; v_call: TRBV20-1; d_call: .; cdr3_nt: TGCAGTGCTAAGGCAGGGGACTATGGCTACACCTTC; cdr3_aa: CSAKAGDYGYTF
j_call: TRBJ2-2; clone_size: .; v_call: TRBV7-3; d_call: TRBD2; cdr3_nt: TGTGCCAGCAGCTTAATAGGGGGGACTAGCGGGGTGAACACCGGGGAGCTGTTTTTT; cdr3_aa: CASSLIGGTSGVNTGELFF
j_call: TRBJ1-1; clone_size: many; v_call: TRBV14; d_call: .; cdr3_nt: TGTGCCAGCAGCCGTCAGGGGAGGACTGAAGCTTTCTTT; cdr3_aa: CASSRQGRTEAFF
j_call: TRBJ1-2; clone_size: many; v_call: TRBV19; d_call: .; cdr3_nt: TGTGCCAGTAGTATAGGACAGTTGGCAGGCTACACCTTC; cdr3_aa: CASSIGQLAGYTF
j_call: TRBJ2-3; clone_size: few; v_call: TRBV18; d_call: TRBD2; cdr3_nt: TGTGCCGGCTCGCAAGGACTAGCGGGAGGTGGAGATACGCAGTATTTT; cdr3_aa: CAGSQGLAGGGDTQYF
j_call: TRBJ2-3; clone_size: many; v_call: TRBV5-1; d_call: TRBD2; cdr3_nt: TGCGCCAGCAGCTTGGAGGGGACTAGCGGGAGATGGGAGTATTTT; cdr3_aa: CASSLEGTSGRWEYF
j_call: TRBJ2-1; clone_size: many; v_call: TRBV5-1; d_call: .; cdr3_nt: TGCGCCAGCAGCCCTGGCCCAGGCGACAATGAGCAGTTCTTC; cdr3_aa: CASSPGPGDNEQFF
j_call: TRBJ2-5; clone_size: .; v_call: TRBV7-7; d_call: .; cdr3_nt: TGTGCTAGCAGCTTAGGGACGGGGACCCAGTACTTC; cdr3_aa: CASSLGTGTQYF
j_call: TRBJ2-1; clone_size: many; v_call: TRBV7-2; d_call: .; cdr3_nt: TGTGCCAGCAGGGTAGGGAGCCACAATGAGCAGTTCTTC; cdr3_aa: CASRVGSHNEQFF
j_call: TRBJ1-2; clone_size: .; v_call: TRBV12-3/TRBV12-4; d_call: .; cdr3_nt: TGTGCCAGCAGTTTGGGCAAGGACTATGGCTACACCTTC; cdr3_aa: CASSLGKDYGYTF
j_call: TRBJ2-5; clone_size: many; v_call: TRBV7-9; d_call: TRBD1; cdr3_nt: TGTGCCAGCAGCACTGGACAGGACCAAGAGACCCAGTACTTC; cdr3_aa: CASSTGQDQETQYF
j_call: TRBJ2-7; clone_size: .; v_call: TRBV10-3; d_call: .; cdr3_nt: TGTGCCACTAGATTCCCTGAGGGATCACTCGAGCAGTACTTC; cdr3_aa: CATRFPEGSLEQYF
j_call: TRBJ2-5; clone_size: many; v_call: TRBV20-1; d_call: TRBD2; cdr3_nt: TGCAGTGCTAGAGAGACGGGACTAGAGGGGACCCAGTACTTC; cdr3_aa: CSARETGLEGTQYF
j_call: TRBJ2-1; clone_size: many; v_call: TRBV19; d_call: TRBD1; cdr3_nt: TGTGCCAGTAATCCAGACGGGACAGGGCGCAATGAGCAGTTCTTC; cdr3_aa: CASNPDGTGRNEQFF
j_call: TRBJ2-5; clone_size: .; v_call: TRBV7-7; d_call: .; cdr3_nt: TGTGCCAGCAGCTTACGAGCCGGGACCCAAGAGACCCAGTACTTC; cdr3_aa: CASSLRAGTQETQYF
j_call: TRBJ2-3; clone_size: .; v_call: TRBV20-1; d_call: .; cdr3_nt: TGCAGTGCTAGTACGGGACGGACAACTAGCACAGATACGCAGTATTTT; cdr3_aa: CSASTGRTTSTDTQYF
j_call: TRBJ2-2; clone_size: many; v_call: TRBV14; d_call: .; cdr3_nt: TGTGCCAGCAGCCAAGTGGGCGGAGCGTTAACCGGGGAGCTGTTTTTT; cdr3_aa: CASSQVGGALTGELFF
j_call: TRBJ2-1; clone_size: many; v_call: TRBV19; d_call: TRBD2; cdr3_nt: TGTGCCAGTAGTATGACTAGCGGGAGCTATGAGCAGTTCTTC; cdr3_aa: CASSMTSGSYEQFF
j_call: TRBJ2-1; clone_size: once; v_call: TRBV2; d_call: .; cdr3_nt: TGTGCCAGCAGTGAGTCGGTGGGAGGTACCTTC; cdr3_aa: CASSESVGGTF
j_call: TRBJ1-2; clone_size: .; v_call: TRBV29-1; d_call: .; cdr3_nt: TGCAGCGTTGACGTCTACACCTTC; cdr3_aa: CSVDVYTF
j_call: TRBJ1-5; clone_size: many; v_call: TRBV7-2; d_call: .; cdr3_nt: TGTGCCAGCAGCAAAGACAGGTCGTTCAATCAGCCCCAGCATTTT; cdr3_aa: CASSKDRSFNQPQHF
j_call: TRBJ2-3; clone_size: many; v_call: TRBV5-1; d_call: .; cdr3_nt: TGCGCCAGCAGCTTTGACGGTCGGGTGACAGATACGCAGTATTTT; cdr3_aa: CASSFDGRVTDTQYF
j_call: TRBJ2-5; clone_size: .; v_call: TRBV7-3; d_call: .; cdr3_nt: TGTGCCAGCAGTACGGCCGCTCAGGGAGAGACCCAGTACTTC; cdr3_aa: CASSTAAQGETQYF
j_call: TRBJ2-1; clone_size: .; v_call: TRBV7-2; d_call: .; cdr3_nt: TGTGCCAGCAGCTTAGCGAGACACAATGGGCAGTCCTTC; cdr3_aa: CASSLARHNGQSF
j_call: TRBJ2-1; clone_size: .; v_call: TRBV20-1; d_call: .; cdr3_nt: TGCAGTGCTCATCCGGGACTGCGAAGAGCTGAGCAGTTCTTC; cdr3_aa: CSAHPGLRRAEQFF
j_call: TRBJ1-5; clone_size: many; v_call: TRBV18; d_call: .; cdr3_nt: TGTGCCAGCTCACAGGGAGCCGGGGCTGGGCCCCAGCATTTT; cdr3_aa: CASSQGAGAGPQHF
j_call: TRBJ1-1; clone_size: .; v_call: TRBV5-1; d_call: .; cdr3_nt: TGCGCCAGCAGCGTGGACAGGAACACTGAAGCTTTCTTT; cdr3_aa: CASSVDRNTEAFF